This is a list of T cell receptor beta chains from one sample in a study of kidney transplant recipient with SARS-CoV-2 infection. One entry per CDR3 protein, called by TCRdb with MiXCR from the reads. The sample includes some 220,000 distinct CDR3 sequences, more than 25% seen only once; the top ten take more than 6.5%. Sequencing was performed on a blood sample, taken at baseline and around day 110 from a kidney transplant recipient. These receptors were collected from a young adult male patient who had COVID-19 and was a kidney transplant recipient. T cells may partly derive from the graft donor. The CDR3 runs from the conserved cysteine through the conserved F or W. The D gene is left open where the match is weak. Only part of the rows carry a size: once, few, many, or a class if the clone is expanded.

j_call clone_size v_call d_call cdr3_aa cdr3_nt
TRBJ1-2 - TRBV3-1 - CASSVARTLRKTCGYTF TGTGCCAGCAGCGTAGCACGCACCCTTCGAAAGACCTGTGGCTACACCTTC
TRBJ1-6 few TRBV20-1 - CSARDLGSSPLHF TGCAGTGCTAGAGATCTAGGTTCCTCACCCCTCCACTTT
TRBJ1-2 few TRBV4-3 - CASSSGRGRRKTCGYTF TGCGCCAGCAGCTCTGGCAGAGGACGTCGAAAGACCTGTGGCTACACCTTC
TRBJ1-2 many TRBV27 TRBD1 CASSFGGQANYGYTF TGTGCCAGCAGTTTTGGAGGACAGGCTAACTATGGCTACACCTTC
TRBJ2-3 few TRBV6-6 - CASRTGTTDTQYF TGTGCCAGCAGAACAGGGACCACAGATACGCAGTATTTT
TRBJ1-3 many TRBV7-9 - CASSLAGPIHTIYF TGTGCCAGCAGCTTAGCGGGACCCATACACACCATATATTTT
TRBJ1-5 many TRBV20-1 - CSATQQGDQPQHF TGCAGTGCTACCCAACAGGGTGATCAGCCCCAGCATTTT
TRBJ2-3 once TRBV20-1 TRBD1 CSARRGQPITGTQYF TGCAGTGCTCGAAGGGGGCAGCCAATCACAGGTACGCAGTATTTT
TRBJ2-1 many TRBV5-1 TRBD2 CASSLARGLAGAADEQFF TGCGCCAGCAGCTTGGCCCGCGGACTAGCGGGAGCAGCCGATGAGCAGTTCTTC
TRBJ1-2 many TRBV6-5 - CASSVKLPYGKTYGYTF TGTGCCAGCAGTGTCAAGTTGCCTTACGGAAAGACCTATGGCTACACCTTC
TRBJ1-2 few TRBV5-4 - CASHFTVPGKTYGYTF TGTGCCAGCCATTTTACCGTACCAGGAAAGACCTATGGCTACACCTTC
TRBJ1-2 - TRBV20-1 - CSARAVEGVDGYTF TGCAGTGCTAGAGCGGTCGAAGGGGTGGATGGCTACACCTTC
TRBJ1-2 many TRBV5-8 - CASVPRHPRKTYGYTF TGTGCCAGCGTGCCGCGTCATCCACGAAAGACCTATGGCTACACCTTC
TRBJ1-2 many TRBV20-1 - CSAKGRLFRKTYGYTF TGCAGTGCTAAGGGGAGGCTGTTTCGAAAGACCTATGGCTACACCTTC
TRBJ1-2 - TRBV8-2 - CGSKAIDSRKTYGYTF TGTGGCAGTAAGGCGATTGATAGCCGAAAGACCTATGGCTACACCTTC
TRBJ1-1 many TRBV6-6 - CASSYSENTEAFF TGTGCCAGCAGTTACTCGGAGAACACTGAAGCTTTCTTT
TRBJ2-3 many TRBV2 - CASSPGRTQYF TGTGCCAGCAGTCCCGGCCGGACGCAGTATTTT
TRBJ1-2 many TRBV25-1 - CASSCAAELGKTYGYTF TGTGCCAGCAGTTGTGCGGCAGAACTGGGAAAGACCTATGGCTACACCTTC
TRBJ2-5 - TRBV30 TRBD2 CAWEGGSETQYF TGTGCCTGGGAGGGAGGGAGTGAGACCCAGTACTTC
TRBJ1-2 many TRBV12-2 - CASRRITTPRKTYGYTF TGTGCAAGTCGCCGCATAACGACTCCACGAAAGACCTATGGCTACACCTTC
TRBJ2-3 many TRBV7-8 - CASSPVLIVRETDTQYF TGTGCCAGCAGCCCCGTTTTGATTGTGAGGGAGACAGATACGCAGTATTTT
TRBJ2-5 few TRBV18 TRBD1 CASSPPDRVYQETQYF TGTGCCAGCTCACCACCTGACAGGGTCTACCAAGAGACCCAGTACTTC
TRBJ1-5 many TRBV5-1 TRBD1 CASPKYNPGGWGNQPQHF TGCGCCAGCCCGAAATATAATCCAGGGGGCTGGGGCAATCAGCCCCAGCATTTT
TRBJ1-5 many TRBV4-2 - CASSQEAGRGQPQHF TGTGCCAGCAGCCAAGAGGCGGGCAGGGGTCAGCCCCAGCATTTT
TRBJ2-3 many TRBV21-1 - CASSQQLATVMQDTQYF TGTGCCAGCAGCCAACAACTAGCTACAGTCATGCAAGATACGCAGTATTTT
TRBJ1-2 many TRBV10-1 - CASSAESRSRKTYGYTF TGCGCCAGCAGTGCTGAATCAAGATCGCGAAAGACCTATGGCTACACCTTC
TRBJ2-2 - TRBV11-3 - CTSRFPADTGELFF TGTACCAGCAGGTTTCCTGCGGACACCGGGGAGCTGTTTTTT
TRBJ2-3 few TRBV19 TRBD1 CASSIRQGIADTQYF TGTGCCAGTAGTATTCGACAGGGTATAGCAGATACGCAGTATTTT
TRBJ1-1 many TRBV3-1 - CASSVWCPISIRTEAFF TGTGCCAGCAGCGTATGGTGTCCCATTTCAATTCGCACTGAAGCTTTCTTT
TRBJ1-1 many TRBV6-4 - CASSVNPPGREGEGTEAFF TGTGCCAGCAGTGTCAACCCACCCGGCAGGGAGGGAGAGGGTACTGAAGCTTTCTTT
TRBJ2-2 many TRBV12-3/TRBV12-4 - CASSFSISGGIAELFF TGTGCCAGCAGTTTTTCGATTAGCGGAGGGATAGCGGAGCTGTTTTTT
TRBJ1-2 many TRBV4-3 - CASSDQIGRRKTYGYTF TGCGCCAGCAGCGATCAAATAGGACGTCGAAAGACCTATGGCTACACCTTC
TRBJ1-1 - TRBV5-1 TRBD1 CANSQDRGNTEAFF TGCGCCAACAGCCAGGACAGGGGGAACACTGAAGCTTTCTTT
TRBJ1-2 few TRBV10-1 - CASSPLARSRKTYGYTF TGCGCCAGCAGTCCTCTGGCAAGATCGCGAAAGACCTATGGCTACACCTTC
TRBJ2-7 many TRBV2 - CASRITNYEQYF TGTGCCAGCAGAATTACTAACTACGAGCAGTACTTC
TRBJ2-6 many TRBV2 - CASRLIGGRSGANVLTF TGTGCCAGCAGGCTTATAGGGGGGCGCTCTGGGGCCAACGTCCTGACTTTC
TRBJ2-1 many TRBV29-1 - CSGHYGIREQFF TGCAGCGGCCACTACGGGATTCGAGAGCAGTTCTTC
TRBJ1-2 many TRBV20-1 - CSATSPPPLYGYTF TGCAGTGCTACCTCACCCCCCCCCCTCTATGGCTACACCTTC
TRBJ2-5 many TRBV6-5 TRBD1 CASSSGQGKTQYF TGTGCCAGCAGTTCGGGACAGGGGAAGACCCAGTACTTC
TRBJ1-1 many TRBV6-2/TRBV6-3 - CASRDQGFTEAFF TGTGCCAGCAGAGATCAGGGGTTCACTGAAGCTTTCTTT
TRBJ2-7 many TRBV24-1 TRBD1 CATSSGGGAGGLWEQYF TGTGCCACCAGTTCTGGAGGCGGAGCAGGGGGCCTTTGGGAGCAGTACTTC
TRBJ1-2 many TRBV7-5 - CISVPEDPCEVGKTYGYTF -
TRBJ2-6 few TRBV5-6 - CASTLPSMAGANVLTF TGTGCCAGCACGCTACCCTCTATGGCCGGGGCCAACGTCCTGACTTTC
TRBJ2-1 - TRBV6-5 - CANSHSGLLSSYNEQFF TGTGCCAACAGCCACAGCGGACTCCTGAGCTCCTACAATGAGCAGTTCTTC
TRBJ1-1 many TRBV3-1 - CASSVDTPISIRTEAFF TGTGCCAGCAGCGTTGACACTCCCATTTCAATTCGCACTGAAGCTTTCTTT
TRBJ1-2 many TRBV25-1 - CASSPFRELGKTYGYTF TGTGCCAGCAGTCCTTTCAGAGAACTGGGAAAGACCTATGGCTACACCTTC
TRBJ1-1 many TRBV20-1 TRBD1 CSAQNRGGNTEAFF TGCAGTGCTCAAAACAGGGGGGGGAACACTGAAGCTTTCTTT
TRBJ1-3 many TRBV5-1 - CASSLAGYGNTIYF TGCGCCAGCAGCTTGGCGGGTTATGGAAACACCATATATTTT
TRBJ2-7 many TRBV20-1 - CSASGSYEQYF TGCAGTGCCAGTGGGTCCTACGAGCAGTACTTC
TRBJ1-2 few TRBV5-3 - CARAPSVVRKTCGYTF TGTGCCAGAGCCCCTTCAGTGGTGAGAAAGACCTGTGGCTACACCTTC
TRBJ1-4 many TRBV28 TRBD1 CASAVIQGEDEKLFF TGTGCCAGCGCGGTTATACAGGGGGAAGATGAAAAACTGTTTTTT
TRBJ2-1 many TRBV27 - CASSFGGEQFF TGTGCCAGCAGTTTTGGGGGTGAGCAGTTCTTC
TRBJ1-5 many TRBV12-3/TRBV12-4 - CASTLNPYNQPQHF TGTGCCAGCACCTTGAATCCCTACAATCAGCCCCAGCATTTT
TRBJ1-1 many TRBV3-1 - CASSRSVPISIRTEAFF TGTGCCAGCAGCCGTAGCGTTCCCATTTCAATTCGCACTGAAGCTTTCTTT
TRBJ2-1 many TRBV6-5 TRBD2 CASRDFSGSSYNEQFF TGTGCCAGCAGGGACTTTAGCGGGAGCTCCTACAATGAGCAGTTCTTC